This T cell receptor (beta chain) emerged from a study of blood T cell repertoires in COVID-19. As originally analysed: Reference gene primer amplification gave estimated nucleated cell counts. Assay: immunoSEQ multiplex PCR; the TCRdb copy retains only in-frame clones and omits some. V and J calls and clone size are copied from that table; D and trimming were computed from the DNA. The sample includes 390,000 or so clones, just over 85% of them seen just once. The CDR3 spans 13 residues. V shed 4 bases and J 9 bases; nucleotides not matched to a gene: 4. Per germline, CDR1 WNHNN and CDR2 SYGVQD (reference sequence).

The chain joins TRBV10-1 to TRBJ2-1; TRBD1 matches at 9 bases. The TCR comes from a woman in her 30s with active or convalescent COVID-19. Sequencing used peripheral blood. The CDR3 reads CASSVTGGFEQFF. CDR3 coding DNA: TGCGCCAGCAGTGTGACAGGGGGTTTTGAGCAGTTCTTC.